The entry that follows covers one T cell receptor beta chain sequence. Its antigen is not identified. Here immunoSEQ multiplex PCR was the method, and the copy in TCRdb shows in-frame clones only, minus some. The sample yields fewer than 75,000 clones, about 81% seen once. The entry originates in a study of vaccination effects on CD4 cells after COVID-19. Subsequent to 10 days of culture, CD4+ T cells were isolated. Each participant received a vaccine that was either BNT162b2 or mRNA-1273, given as two doses. V gave up 1 base and J gave up 8 bases, with 12 bases separating them. This CDR3 region has 14 residues. Per the germline V gene, CDR1 is SEHNR and CDR2 is FQNEAQ (reference sequence).

This sequence joins TRBV7-9 and TRBJ2-1; D gene uncertain. Sample: CD4+ T cells from PBMCs cultured without peptide, taken after COVID-19 vaccination. The TCR originated in a human donor who received a COVID-19 vaccine. This CDR3 reads CASSLGYERHEQFF. The DNA of the CDR3 is TGTGCCAGCAGCTTAGGGTACGAGAGGCATGAGCAGTTCTTC.